These T cell receptor beta chains were read from a single sample in a study of blood T cell repertoires in COVID-19. This table comes from immunoSEQ multiplex PCR, and its TCRdb copy is limited to in-frame clones, with some not included. This table has some 48,000 clones, 70% to 90% appearing once. The sequenced sample consisted of peripheral blood. These receptors were obtained from a woman in her sixties or seventies with acute or convalescent COVID-19. CDR3s include the opening cysteine and the closing phenylalanine or tryptophan. Fields, in order: D gene, J gene, V gene, clone size, CDR3 protein, CDR3 DNA. A D gene is named only where the DNA matches it firmly. Only some rows state a clone size, as once, few, many or a class for expanded clones.

d_call: TRBD1; j_call: TRBJ1-3; v_call: TRBV7-2; clone_size: .; cdr3_aa: CASSFDRVGGNTIYF; cdr3_nt: TGTGCCAGCAGCTTCGACAGGGTTGGTGGAAACACCATATATTTT
d_call: .; j_call: TRBJ2-3; v_call: TRBV11-2; clone_size: .; cdr3_aa: CASTPSGGTDTQYF; cdr3_nt: TGTGCCAGCACCCCATCGGGGGGCACAGATACGCAGTATTTT
d_call: .; j_call: TRBJ2-1; v_call: TRBV25-1; clone_size: .; cdr3_aa: CASSAVAYEQFF; cdr3_nt: TGTGCCAGCAGTGCAGTAGCCTATGAGCAGTTCTTC
d_call: .; j_call: TRBJ2-3; v_call: TRBV11-2; clone_size: .; cdr3_aa: CASSFSVGGGTDTQYF; cdr3_nt: TGTGCCAGCAGCTTTTCAGTGGGCGGGGGCACAGATACGCAGTATTTT
d_call: .; j_call: TRBJ2-7; v_call: TRBV19; clone_size: .; cdr3_aa: CASSGGILYEQYF; cdr3_nt: TGTGCCAGTAGTGGAGGGATCCTTTACGAGCAGTACTTC
d_call: .; j_call: TRBJ1-3; v_call: TRBV7-3; clone_size: .; cdr3_aa: CASSLSPGGNTIYF; cdr3_nt: TGTGCCAGCAGCTTAAGTCCGGGGGGAAACACCATATATTTT
d_call: TRBD1; j_call: TRBJ2-7; v_call: TRBV6-5; clone_size: .; cdr3_aa: CASTKIQGTYEQYF; cdr3_nt: TGTGCCAGCACAAAAATACAGGGGACCTACGAGCAGTACTTC
d_call: .; j_call: TRBJ1-4; v_call: TRBV3-1/TRBV3-2; clone_size: once; cdr3_aa: CASSHRQVSNEKLFF; cdr3_nt: TGTGCCAGCAGCCACAGACAGGTTTCTAATGAAAAACTGTTTTTT
d_call: TRBD1; j_call: TRBJ1-2; v_call: TRBV9; clone_size: .; cdr3_aa: CASSAGQGGRSGYTF; cdr3_nt: TGTGCCAGCAGCGCCGGACAGGGGGGACGAAGTGGCTACACCTTC
d_call: .; j_call: TRBJ2-3; v_call: TRBV7-3; clone_size: .; cdr3_aa: CASSSSPGDTQYF; cdr3_nt: TGTGCCAGCAGCTCAAGCCCGGGGGATACGCAGTATTTT
d_call: .; j_call: TRBJ1-1; v_call: TRBV5-5; clone_size: .; cdr3_aa: CASSLASSTRTEAFF; cdr3_nt: TGTGCCAGCAGCTTGGCCTCTTCGACAAGGACTGAAGCTTTCTTT
d_call: .; j_call: TRBJ2-7; v_call: TRBV4-1; clone_size: .; cdr3_aa: CASSQDQGPREQYF; cdr3_nt: TGCGCCAGCAGCCAAGATCAGGGCCCCCGCGAGCAGTACTTC
d_call: .; j_call: TRBJ2-3; v_call: TRBV19; clone_size: .; cdr3_aa: CASSASGTDTQYF; cdr3_nt: TGTGCCAGTAGCGCAAGCGGCACAGATACGCAGTATTTT
d_call: .; j_call: TRBJ2-5; v_call: TRBV5-1; clone_size: .; cdr3_aa: CASSLTLSQETQYF; cdr3_nt: TGCGCCAGCAGCCTGACACTGTCACAAGAGACCCAGTACTTC
d_call: TRBD1; j_call: TRBJ1-1; v_call: TRBV7-3; clone_size: .; cdr3_aa: CASSPDRAGLNTEAFF; cdr3_nt: TGTGCCAGCAGCCCCGACAGGGCGGGCCTGAACACTGAAGCTTTCTTT
d_call: TRBD2; j_call: TRBJ2-3; v_call: TRBV9; clone_size: once; cdr3_aa: CASTSRGNTDTQYF; cdr3_nt: TGTGCCAGCACCTCGCGGGGGAACACAGATACGCAGTATTTT
d_call: TRBD1; j_call: TRBJ1-2; v_call: TRBV5-6; clone_size: .; cdr3_aa: CASSLVRDRVDGYTF; cdr3_nt: TGTGCCAGCAGCTTGGTCCGGGACAGGGTGGATGGCTACACCTTC
d_call: .; j_call: TRBJ2-7; v_call: TRBV6-6; clone_size: .; cdr3_aa: CASSYPPREQYF; cdr3_nt: TGTGCCAGCAGTTACCCCCCGCGGGAGCAGTACTTC
d_call: .; j_call: TRBJ1-5; v_call: TRBV6-5; clone_size: .; cdr3_aa: CASSTRGPGNQPQHF; cdr3_nt: TGTGCCAGCTCCACGCGGGGGCCGGGTAATCAGCCCCAGCATTTT
d_call: .; j_call: TRBJ1-5; v_call: TRBV7-9; clone_size: .; cdr3_aa: CASSSDTGINQPQHF; cdr3_nt: TGTGCCAGCAGCTCCGACACAGGGATCAATCAGCCCCAGCATTTT
d_call: TRBD1; j_call: TRBJ1-1; v_call: TRBV10-1; clone_size: few; cdr3_aa: CASRTGHTEAFF; cdr3_nt: TGCGCCAGCAGGACAGGGCACACTGAAGCTTTCTTT
d_call: .; j_call: TRBJ1-6; v_call: TRBV7-8; clone_size: .; cdr3_aa: CASSSQVPSSYNSPLHF; cdr3_nt: TGTGCCAGCAGCTCACAGGTCCCGAGCTCCTATAATTCACCCCTCCACTTT
d_call: TRBD1; j_call: TRBJ1-1; v_call: TRBV29-1; clone_size: .; cdr3_aa: CSAGTGGEYTEAFF; cdr3_nt: TGCAGCGCCGGTACAGGGGGCGAGTACACTGAAGCTTTCTTT
d_call: .; j_call: TRBJ2-1; v_call: TRBV3-1/TRBV3-2; clone_size: .; cdr3_aa: CASSQQTPSDRTDLYNEQFF; cdr3_nt: TGTGCCAGCAGCCAACAAACCCCATCGGACCGGACAGACCTTTACAATGAGCAGTTCTTC
d_call: .; j_call: TRBJ2-3; v_call: TRBV2; clone_size: .; cdr3_aa: CASREGRTSTDTQYF; cdr3_nt: TGTGCCAGCAGGGAGGGCCGGACTAGCACAGATACGCAGTATTTT
d_call: TRBD1; j_call: TRBJ1-5; v_call: TRBV7-2; clone_size: .; cdr3_aa: CASSLGQGASQPQHF; cdr3_nt: TGTGCCAGCAGCTTGGGACAGGGGGCAAGTCAGCCCCAGCATTTT
d_call: TRBD2; j_call: TRBJ2-1; v_call: TRBV24-1; clone_size: few; cdr3_aa: CATSDPSGGDYNEQFF; cdr3_nt: TGTGCCACCAGTGATCCTAGCGGGGGGGACTACAATGAGCAGTTCTTC
d_call: TRBD2; j_call: TRBJ2-1; v_call: TRBV6-5; clone_size: .; cdr3_aa: CASRLAGANEQFF; cdr3_nt: TGTGCCAGCAGACTAGCGGGAGCAAATGAGCAGTTCTTC
d_call: TRBD2; j_call: TRBJ2-1; v_call: TRBV5-4; clone_size: .; cdr3_aa: CASSLAGGTSEQFF; cdr3_nt: TGTGCCAGCAGCTTAGCGGGGGGGACCTCTGAGCAGTTCTTC
d_call: .; j_call: TRBJ2-2; v_call: TRBV5-1; clone_size: .; cdr3_aa: CASSPIRGGYTGELFF; cdr3_nt: TGCGCCAGCAGCCCCATCCGGGGAGGATACACCGGGGAGCTGTTTTTT
d_call: .; j_call: TRBJ2-1; v_call: TRBV4-3; clone_size: few; cdr3_aa: CASSQELRYNEQFF; cdr3_nt: TGCGCCAGCAGCCAAGAGCTACGCTACAATGAGCAGTTCTTC
d_call: .; j_call: TRBJ2-7; v_call: TRBV7-2; clone_size: .; cdr3_aa: CASSQGGVREQYF; cdr3_nt: TGTGCCAGCAGCCAGGGGGGAGTCAGGGAGCAGTACTTC
d_call: .; j_call: TRBJ1-1; v_call: TRBV19; clone_size: .; cdr3_aa: CASSIGGASNTEAFF; cdr3_nt: TGTGCCAGTAGTATAGGGGGCGCATCGAACACTGAAGCTTTCTTT
d_call: .; j_call: TRBJ2-2; v_call: TRBV7-9; clone_size: .; cdr3_aa: CASSLSREAGELFF; cdr3_nt: TGTGCCAGCAGCTTATCTCGTGAGGCCGGGGAGCTGTTTTTT
d_call: TRBD1; j_call: TRBJ1-5; v_call: TRBV6-6; clone_size: .; cdr3_aa: CARGTEDQPQHF; cdr3_nt: TGTGCCCGCGGGACAGAGGATCAGCCCCAGCATTTT
d_call: .; j_call: TRBJ1-5; v_call: TRBV21-1; clone_size: .; cdr3_aa: CASSGGQQAMGNQPQHF; cdr3_nt: TGTGCCAGCAGCGGGGGACAGCAGGCGATGGGCAATCAGCCCCAGCATTTT
d_call: .; j_call: TRBJ2-2; v_call: TRBV5-1; clone_size: once; cdr3_aa: CASSLLSENTGELFF; cdr3_nt: TGCGCCAGCAGCTTGCTCAGTGAGAACACCGGGGAGCTGTTTTTT
d_call: .; j_call: TRBJ2-5; v_call: TRBV30; clone_size: .; cdr3_aa: CAWSAAGETQYF; cdr3_nt: TGTGCCTGGAGTGCCGCGGGGGAGACCCAGTACTTC
d_call: TRBD2; j_call: TRBJ2-1; v_call: TRBV2; clone_size: .; cdr3_aa: CASRRRGTSGVDGGPNEQFF; cdr3_nt: TGTGCCAGCAGACGCCGCGGAACTAGCGGGGTCGATGGGGGGCCCAATGAGCAGTTCTTC
d_call: TRBD1; j_call: TRBJ1-1; v_call: TRBV5-8; clone_size: .; cdr3_aa: CASSSGQGRTEAFF; cdr3_nt: TGTGCCAGCAGCTCCGGACAGGGAAGGACTGAAGCTTTCTTT
d_call: .; j_call: TRBJ2-3; v_call: TRBV4-1; clone_size: few; cdr3_aa: CASSQLAAVSTDTQYF; cdr3_nt: TGCGCCAGCAGCCAATTAGCGGCCGTTAGCACAGATACGCAGTATTTT
d_call: TRBD2; j_call: TRBJ2-3; v_call: TRBV5-1; clone_size: .; cdr3_aa: CASSILAGGTSTDTQYF; cdr3_nt: TGCGCCAGCAGCATACTAGCGGGGGGAACTAGCACAGATACGCAGTATTTT
d_call: .; j_call: TRBJ2-2; v_call: TRBV3-1/TRBV3-2; clone_size: .; cdr3_aa: CASSPVNTGELFF; cdr3_nt: TGTGCCAGCAGCCCCGTGAACACCGGGGAGCTGTTTTTT
d_call: .; j_call: TRBJ2-1; v_call: TRBV15; clone_size: .; cdr3_aa: CATSREPAQGNEQFF; cdr3_nt: TGTGCCACCAGCAGAGAGCCGGCCCAGGGCAATGAGCAGTTCTTC
d_call: .; j_call: TRBJ2-5; v_call: TRBV5-1; clone_size: .; cdr3_aa: CASSRTQVLLGETQYF; cdr3_nt: TGCGCCAGCAGCAGAACACAGGTCCTATTGGGGGAGACCCAGTACTTC
d_call: .; j_call: TRBJ2-6; v_call: TRBV24-1; clone_size: .; cdr3_aa: CATTRGSGANVLTF; cdr3_nt: TGTGCCACCACTCGGGGCTCTGGGGCCAACGTCCTGACTTTC